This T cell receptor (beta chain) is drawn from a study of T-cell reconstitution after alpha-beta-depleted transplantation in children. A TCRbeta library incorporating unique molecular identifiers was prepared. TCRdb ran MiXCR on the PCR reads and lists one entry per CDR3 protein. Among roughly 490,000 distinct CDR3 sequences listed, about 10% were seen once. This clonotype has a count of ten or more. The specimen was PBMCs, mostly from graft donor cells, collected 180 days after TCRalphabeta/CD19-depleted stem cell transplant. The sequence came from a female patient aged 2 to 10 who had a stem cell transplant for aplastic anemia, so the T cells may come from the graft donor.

In DNA form, the CDR3 reads TGCGCCAGCAGCCCCCGGGGCGGGATCACCCCAAGCGAGCAGTACGTC. It specifies CASSPRGGITPSEQYV. This sequence joins TRBV5-1 and TRBJ2-7; a weak D match, TRBD2 (6 bases). The CDR3 is made up of 16 amino acids. Per germline, CDR1 SGHRS and CDR2 YFSETQ. Trimming took off 4 bases at V and 6 bases at J, with 23 bases between the two ends.